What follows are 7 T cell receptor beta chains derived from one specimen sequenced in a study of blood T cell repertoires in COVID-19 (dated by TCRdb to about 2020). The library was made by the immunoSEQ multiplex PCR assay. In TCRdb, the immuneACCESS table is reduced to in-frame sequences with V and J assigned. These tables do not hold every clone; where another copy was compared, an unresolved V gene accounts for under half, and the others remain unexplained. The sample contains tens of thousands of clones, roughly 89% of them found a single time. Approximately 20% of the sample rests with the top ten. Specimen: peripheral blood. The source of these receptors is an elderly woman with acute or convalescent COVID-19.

The CDR3 bases are TGTGCCAGCACGACTCCCGGGACACAGGCCCAGCATTTT. This codes for CASTTPGTQAQHF. The chain is built from TRBV28 and TRBJ1-5; a weak D match, TRBD1 (6 bases). The CDR3 extends over 13 amino acids. Trimming took off 7 bases at V and 11 bases at J, with 18 bases between the two ends. In germline, CDR1 is MDHEN, CDR2 SYDVKM.

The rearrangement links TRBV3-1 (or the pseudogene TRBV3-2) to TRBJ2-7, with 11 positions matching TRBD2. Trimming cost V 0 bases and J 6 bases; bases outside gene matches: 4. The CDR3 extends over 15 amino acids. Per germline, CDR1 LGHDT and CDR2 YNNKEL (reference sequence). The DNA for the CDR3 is TGTGCCAGCAGCCAAGAAAGACTAGCGGGAACCGAGCAGTACTTC. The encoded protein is CASSQERLAGTEQYF.

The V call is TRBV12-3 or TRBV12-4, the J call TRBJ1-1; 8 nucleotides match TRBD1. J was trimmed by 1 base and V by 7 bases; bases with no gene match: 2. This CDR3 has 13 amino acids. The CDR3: CASIGTGNTEAFF. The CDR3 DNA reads TGTGCCAGCATTGGGACAGGGAACACTGAAGCTTTCTTT.

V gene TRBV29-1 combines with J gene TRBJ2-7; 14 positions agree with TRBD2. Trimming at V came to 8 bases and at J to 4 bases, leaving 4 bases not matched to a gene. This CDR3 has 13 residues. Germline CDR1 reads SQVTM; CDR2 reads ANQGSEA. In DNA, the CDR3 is TGCAGCACCCGGACTAGCGGGAGGTACGAGCAGTACTTC. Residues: CSTRTSGRYEQYF.

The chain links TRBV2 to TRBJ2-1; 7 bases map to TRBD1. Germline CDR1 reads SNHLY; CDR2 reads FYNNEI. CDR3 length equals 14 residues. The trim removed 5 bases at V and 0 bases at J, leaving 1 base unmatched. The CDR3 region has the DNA TGTGCCAGCAGTAGACAGGGCTCCTACAATGAGCAGTTCTTC. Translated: CASSRQGSYNEQFF.

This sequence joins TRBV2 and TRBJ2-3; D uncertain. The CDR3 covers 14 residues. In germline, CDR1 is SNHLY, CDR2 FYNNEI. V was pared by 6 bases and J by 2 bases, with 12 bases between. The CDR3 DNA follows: TGTGCCAGCAGGAGCCACGGGTACACAGATACGCAGTATTTT. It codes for CASRSHGYTDTQYF. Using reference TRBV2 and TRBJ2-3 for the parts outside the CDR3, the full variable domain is EPEVTQTPSHQVTQMGQEVILRCVPISNHLYFYWYRQILGQKVEFLVSFYNNEISEKSEIFDDQFSVERPDGSNFTLKIRSTKLEDSAMYFCASRSHGYTDTQYFGPGTRLTVL.

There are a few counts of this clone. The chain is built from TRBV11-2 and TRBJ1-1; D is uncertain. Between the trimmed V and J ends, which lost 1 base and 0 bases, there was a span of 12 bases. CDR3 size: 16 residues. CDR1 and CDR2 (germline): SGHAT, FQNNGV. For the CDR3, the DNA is TGTGCCAGCAGCTTAGTTATGGGTCAGGTGAACACTGAAGCTTTCTTT. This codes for CASSLVMGQVNTEAFF.